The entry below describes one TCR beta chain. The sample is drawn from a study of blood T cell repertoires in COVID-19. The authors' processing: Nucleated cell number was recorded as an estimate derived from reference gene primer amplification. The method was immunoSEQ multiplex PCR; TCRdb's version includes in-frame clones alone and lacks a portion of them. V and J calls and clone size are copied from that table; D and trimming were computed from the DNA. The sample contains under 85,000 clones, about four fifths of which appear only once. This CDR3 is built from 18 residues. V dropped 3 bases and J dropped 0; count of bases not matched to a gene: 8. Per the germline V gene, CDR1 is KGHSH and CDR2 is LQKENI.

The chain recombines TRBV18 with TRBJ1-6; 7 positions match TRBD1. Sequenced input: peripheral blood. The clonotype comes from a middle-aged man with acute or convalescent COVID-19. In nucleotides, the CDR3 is TGTGCCAGCTCACCTAGACGGGACAGTAGCTCCTATAATTCACCCCTCCACTTT. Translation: CASSPRRDSSSYNSPLHF.